This T cell receptor (beta chain) was found in a study of blood T cells in healthy people across ages. V lost 4 bases, J lost 4 bases, and 14 bases lay in between. This CDR3 comprises 15 residues. Germline V gene sequence: CDR1 SGHTA, CDR2 FQGNSA. A second about 7 to 12 cycle PCR used barcoded and J-beta primers. MiXCR, run by TCRdb on the 5' RACE reads, gives a single entry per CDR3 protein. The data hold 1,500,000 or so distinct CDR3 sequences, with about 42% observed a single time. Sequences were obtained from blood. This TCR came from a woman between 18 and 30 years old in good health. The J gene is TRBJ2-1, the V gene TRBV7-2; D is possibly TRBD1 (6 bases). DNA for the CDR3: TGTGCCAGCAGCTCCGCAGGGGTAAAATACAATGAGCAGTTCTTC. This sequence encodes CASSSAGVKYNEQFF.